This TCR beta chain was sequenced during a study of blood T cell repertoires in COVID-19. The method was immunoSEQ multiplex PCR; TCRdb's version includes in-frame clones alone and lacks a portion of them. The table has hundreds of thousands of clones, 85% to 90% seen once; the top ten hold about 1.1%. Germline lookup yields CDR1 MGHRA and CDR2 YSYEKL. Trimming took 4 bases from V and 1 from J, leaving 14 bases between them. The CDR3 runs to 16 residues. The rearrangement uses TRBV4-1 and TRBJ2-4; TRBD1 is a possible D gene (5 bases). The sample consisted of PBMCs or T cells enriched from blood (not recorded which). The TCR sequence derives from a young man who had recovered from COVID-19. The CDR3 region is CASSPPTGPAKNIQYF. The CDR3 nucleotides read TGCGCCAGCAGCCCACCCACAGGTCCGGCCAAAAACATTCAGTACTTC.